These 8 T cell receptor beta chains originate from one sample sequenced in a study of patients and donors after allogeneic stem cell transplantation. TCRdb redid the calling of the RT-PCR reads with MiXCR, one entry per CDR3 protein. There are about 960,000 distinct CDR3 sequences in the sample; under 20% occur only once, and 5% to 6.5% lies in the top ten. The sequenced sample was blood, either unsorted or a sorted T cell fraction (not recorded which). All receptors derive from a human donor who was either an allogeneic HSCT recipient or a stem cell or donor lymphocyte infusion donor (not recorded which). It is not recorded whose cells these are; they may come from a transplant donor.

This clonotype occurred many times. V is TRBV20-1 and J is TRBJ2-2, with 9 nucleotides matching TRBD1. Germline CDR1 reads DFQATT; CDR2 reads SNEGSKA (reference sequence). The CDR3 runs 16 residues. The ends lost 4 bases at V and 0 bases at J; junction bases unmatched: 6. The CDR3 DNA is TGCAGTGCTAACCTCAGGACAGGGGCGAACACCGGGGAGCTGTTTTTT. It is translated as CSANLRTGANTGELFF.

This clonotype was recorded many times. This chain uses TRBV6-5 with TRBJ2-7; perhaps TRBD2 as D (5 bases). Germline values: CDR1 MNHEY, CDR2 SVGAGI. The CDR3 contains 16 residues. V lost 2 bases to trimming and J lost 5 bases, with 19 bases between them. Written as DNA, the CDR3 is TGTGCCAGCAGTTACATCGGGAAAATGGATAGGAACGAGCAGTACTTC. It translates to CASSYIGKMDRNEQYF.

The chain joins TRBV11-2 to TRBJ2-7; D not certain. The CDR3 covers 15 residues. Germline CDR1 reads SGHAT; CDR2 reads FQNNGV. The V gene lost 0 bases and the J gene lost 4 bases, with 13 bases spanning the gap. The CDR3 nucleotides read TGTGCCAGCAGCTTAGATCGACGCCTGATATACGAGCAGTACTTC. Protein sequence: CASSLDRRLIYEQYF.

The DNA for the CDR3 is TGTGCCAGCAGCCAAGATATGGGGTCTGGAAACACTGAAGCTTTCTTT. Its protein is CASSQDMGSGNTEAFF. J is TRBJ1-1 and V is TRBV4-2; the D is unclear. V lost 0 bases, J lost 2 bases, and 13 bases lay in between. The V gene's germline CDR1 is LGHNA and CDR2 YNFKEQ. The CDR3 runs 16 residues.

This clonotype was detected a few times. This chain links TRBV7-2 with TRBJ1-1; maybe TRBD1 (6 bases). V gave up 2 bases and J gave up 7 bases, with 14 bases separating them. In germline, CDR1 is SGHTA, CDR2 FQGNSA. This CDR3 has 14 residues. CDR3 sequence (DNA): TGTGCCAGCAGCTTACGACAGGATAGCCTTGAAGCTTTCTTT. This translates into CASSLRQDSLEAFF.

A few counts support this clonotype. The J gene is TRBJ1-1, the V gene TRBV19, with D possibly matching TRBD1 (5 bases). The CDR3 spans 14 residues. Germline assignment: CDR1 LNHDA and CDR2 SQIVND (reference sequence). Trimming shortened V by 5 bases and J by 0 bases, and 10 bases separated the two germline ends. Written as DNA, the CDR3 is TGTGCCAGTAGTCCGGGACTGATGAACACTGAAGCTTTCTTT. Translating gives CASSPGLMNTEAFF. Full variable domain (rest looked up from reference TRBV19 and TRBJ1-1): DGGITQSPKYLFRKEGQNVTLSCEQNLNHDAMYWYRQDPGQGLRLIYYSQIVNDFQKGDIAEGYSVSREKKESFPLTVTSAQKNPTAFYLCASSPGLMNTEAFFGQGTRLTVV.

The chain uses TRBV5-1 and TRBJ2-7, with 8 bases that match TRBD1. This CDR3 spans 14 amino acids. After removal of 5 bases from V and 3 bases from J, the junction contained 7 bases not matched to a gene. Germline CDR1 reads SGHRS; CDR2 reads YFSETQ. CDR3 DNA: TGCGCCAGCAGGGCCGACAGGGGTGACTACGAGCAGTACTTC. It translates to CASRADRGDYEQYF. The full variable domain, completed using reference TRBV5-1 and TRBJ2-7, is KAGVTQTPRYLIKTRGQQVTLSCSPISGHRSVSWYQQTPGQGLQFLFEYFSETQRNKGNFPGRFSGRQFSNSRSEMNVSTLELGDSALYLCASRADRGDYEQYFGPGTRLTVT.

The chain couples TRBV6-6 to TRBJ1-2; TRBD1 matches at 7 bases. The CDR3 consists of 12 residues. Per germline, CDR1 MNHNY and CDR2 SVGAGI (reference sequence). Trimming removed 11 bases from V and 3 bases from J; junction bases left unmatched: 6. Here the CDR3 reads CAGSGTDYGYTF. Written as DNA, the CDR3 is TGTGCCGGTTCCGGGACAGACTATGGCTACACCTTC.